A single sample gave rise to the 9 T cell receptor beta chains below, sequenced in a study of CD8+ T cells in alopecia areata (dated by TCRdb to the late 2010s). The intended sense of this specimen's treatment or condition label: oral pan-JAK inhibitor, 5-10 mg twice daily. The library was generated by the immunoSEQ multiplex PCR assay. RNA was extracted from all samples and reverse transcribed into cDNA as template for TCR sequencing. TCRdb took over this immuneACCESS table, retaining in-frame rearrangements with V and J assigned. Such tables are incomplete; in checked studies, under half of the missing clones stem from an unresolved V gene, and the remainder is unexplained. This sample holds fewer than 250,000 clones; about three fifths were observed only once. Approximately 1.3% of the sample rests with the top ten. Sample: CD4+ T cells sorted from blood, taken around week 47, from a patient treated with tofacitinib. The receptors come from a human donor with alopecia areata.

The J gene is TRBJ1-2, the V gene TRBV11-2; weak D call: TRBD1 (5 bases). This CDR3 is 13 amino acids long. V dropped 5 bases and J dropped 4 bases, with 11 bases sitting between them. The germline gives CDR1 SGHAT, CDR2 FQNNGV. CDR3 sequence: CASSQGPPYGYTF. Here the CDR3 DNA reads TGTGCCAGCAGCCAGGGACCGCCCTATGGCTACACCTTC.

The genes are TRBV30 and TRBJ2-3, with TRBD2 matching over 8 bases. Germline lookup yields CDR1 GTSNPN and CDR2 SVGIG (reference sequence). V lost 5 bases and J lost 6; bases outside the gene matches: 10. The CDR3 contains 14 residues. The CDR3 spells CAWGAGLGSDTQYF. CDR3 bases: TGTGCCTGGGGAGCGGGACTAGGGTCGGATACGCAGTATTTT.

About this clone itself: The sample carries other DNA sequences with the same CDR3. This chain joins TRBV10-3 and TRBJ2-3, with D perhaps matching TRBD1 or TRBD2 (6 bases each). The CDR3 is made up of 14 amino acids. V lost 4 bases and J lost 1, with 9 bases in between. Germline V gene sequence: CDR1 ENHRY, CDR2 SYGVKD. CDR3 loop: CAISVRGGTDTQYF. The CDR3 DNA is TGTGCCATCAGTGTGAGGGGGGGCACAGATACGCAGTATTTT.

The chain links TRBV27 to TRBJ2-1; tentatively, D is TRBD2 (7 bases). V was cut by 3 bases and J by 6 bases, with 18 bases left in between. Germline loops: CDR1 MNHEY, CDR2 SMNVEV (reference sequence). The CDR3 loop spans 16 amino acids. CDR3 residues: CASSFQTGGFPNEQFF. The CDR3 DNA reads TGTGCCAGCAGTTTTCAGACGGGGGGCTTCCCCAATGAGCAGTTCTTC.

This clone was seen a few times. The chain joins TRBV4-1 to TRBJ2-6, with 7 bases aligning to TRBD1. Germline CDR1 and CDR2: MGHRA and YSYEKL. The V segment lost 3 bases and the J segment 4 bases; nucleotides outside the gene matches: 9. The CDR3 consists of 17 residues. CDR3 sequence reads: CASSHIPQGSGANVLTF. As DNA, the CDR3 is TGCGCCAGCAGCCACATCCCACAGGGGTCCGGGGCCAACGTCCTGACTTTC.

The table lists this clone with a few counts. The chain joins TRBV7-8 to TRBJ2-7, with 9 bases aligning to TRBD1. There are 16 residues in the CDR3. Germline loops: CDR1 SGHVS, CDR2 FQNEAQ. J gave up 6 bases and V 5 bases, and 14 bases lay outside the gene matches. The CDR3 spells CASSRTSGTGSGEQYF. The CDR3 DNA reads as TGTGCCAGCAGCCGAACGTCAGGGACAGGGAGTGGCGAGCAGTACTTC.

The CDR3 protein is CATSRDSGISGANVLTF. CDR3 coding DNA: TGTGCCACCAGCAGAGACAGTGGGATCTCTGGGGCCAACGTCCTGACTTTC. The chain combines TRBV15 with TRBJ2-6, with D uncertain. Germline V gives CDR1 LNHNV, CDR2 YYDKDF (reference sequence). Trimming cost V 0 bases and J 0 bases, with 9 bases left between them. CDR3 length equals 17 residues.

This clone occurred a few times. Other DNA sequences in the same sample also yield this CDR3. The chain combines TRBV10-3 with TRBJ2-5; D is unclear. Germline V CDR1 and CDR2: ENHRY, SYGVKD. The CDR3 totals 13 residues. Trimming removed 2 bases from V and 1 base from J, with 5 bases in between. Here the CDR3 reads CAISEDLQETQYF. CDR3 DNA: TGTGCCATCAGTGAGGACCTCCAAGAGACCCAGTACTTC.

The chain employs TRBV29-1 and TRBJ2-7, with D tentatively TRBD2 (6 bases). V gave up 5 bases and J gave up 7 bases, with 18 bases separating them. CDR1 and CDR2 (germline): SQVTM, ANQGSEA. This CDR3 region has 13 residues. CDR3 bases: TGCAGCGTTATGATTCGCGCAGGGAGGGAGCAGTACTTC. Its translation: CSVMIRAGREQYF.